These 21 T cell receptor beta chains came from one sample sequenced in a study of blood T cell repertoires in COVID-19. The protocol was immunoSEQ multiplex PCR, while the TCRdb copy is restricted to in-frame clones and leaves out a portion. The table has some 170,000 clones, over 85% seen once. The sample comprised peripheral blood. Source of these receptors: a woman aged 55-75 years with COVID-19, enrolled during active disease.

CDR3 nucleotide sequence: TGTGCCAGCAGCCCCCAGACAGGGCCTAAGGATGGCTACACCTTC. Translating gives CASSPQTGPKDGYTF. The chain joins TRBV4-2 to TRBJ1-2; 7 bases align to TRBD1. The CDR3 has 15 amino acids. Germline CDR1 and CDR2: LGHNA and YNFKEQ. V was pared by 4 bases and J by 6 bases, with 11 bases of the junction left unmatched.

This chain joins TRBV6-5 and TRBJ2-7; TRBD1 matches 7 bases. The CDR3 has 13 amino acids. The V gene's germline CDR1 is MNHEY and CDR2 SVGAGI. The V gene end was trimmed by 8 bases and the J gene end by 5 bases; junction bases not matched to a gene: 9. The CDR3 sequence: CASGTDPLDEQYF. CDR3 DNA: TGTGCCAGCGGGACAGATCCTTTGGACGAGCAGTACTTC.

V is TRBV7-2 and J is TRBJ1-5; D uncertain. The CDR3 is made up of 13 amino acids. Per germline, CDR1 SGHTA and CDR2 FQGNSA. V was clipped by 2 bases and J by 4 bases, with 6 bases between them. The CDR3 DNA sequence: TGTGCCAGCAGCTTATCGGAGAATCAGCCCCAGCATTTT. Translated, it gives CASSLSENQPQHF.

The CDR3 sequence: CASSYNPSGREQFF. The CDR3 DNA sequence: TGTGCCAGCAGTTACAACCCCAGCGGCCGAGAGCAGTTCTTC. J is TRBJ2-1 and V is TRBV6-5; tentative D call: TRBD2 (5 bases). The CDR3 consists of 14 residues. With 2 bases removed from V and 10 bases from J, the gap between germline ends came to 15 bases. Germline-derived CDR1 and CDR2 are MNHEY and SVGAGI.

The rearrangement links TRBV21-1 to TRBJ1-6. TRBV21-1 is reported as a pseudogene. This CDR3 contains 18 residues. The CDR3 DNA follows: TGTGCCAGCAGCGCCTCTTCCCCGGGGGGGTCCTATAATTCACCCCTCCACTTT. Protein product: CASSASSPGGSYNSPLHF.

This sequence joins TRBV20-1 and TRBJ1-1; no reliable D call. The CDR3 extends over 10 amino acids. From germline, CDR1 is DFQATT and CDR2 SNEGSKA (reference sequence). The germline V and J ends were trimmed by 6 bases and 2 bases, with 4 bases remaining between them. CDR3 protein: CSAVNTEAFF. CDR3 nucleotide sequence: TGCAGTGCCGTTAACACTGAAGCTTTCTTT.

The rearrangement joins TRBV5-5 to TRBJ1-5, with D perhaps TRBD1 (5 bases). Germline V gene lookup returns CDR1 SGHKS and CDR2 YYEKEE (reference sequence). Trimming shortened V by 0 bases and J by 1 base, and 11 bases separated the two germline ends. This CDR3 contains 16 residues. Here the CDR3 reads CASSLVGGDSNQPQHF. CDR3 nucleotide sequence: TGTGCCAGCAGCTTGGTGGGGGGGGACAGCAATCAGCCCCAGCATTTT. Full variable domain (rest looked up from reference TRBV5-5 and TRBJ1-5): DAGVTQSPTHLIKTRGQQVTLRCSPISGHKSVSWYQQVLGQGPQFIFQYYEKEERGRGNFPDRFSARQFPNYSSELNVNALLLGDSALYLCASSLVGGDSNQPQHFGDGTRLSIL.

This clone was seen once. The chain carries TRBV19 and TRBJ1-4; 8 bases align to TRBD1. Germline trimming cut 8 bases from V and 3 bases from J; bases unmatched to any gene: 11. The CDR3 runs to 16 residues. The V gene's germline CDR1 is LNHDA and CDR2 SQIVND (reference sequence). The CDR3 here is CASYWAGGAANEKLFF. The CDR3 region has the DNA TGTGCCAGTTATTGGGCAGGGGGCGCGGCTAATGAAAAACTGTTTTTT.

The chain joins TRBV4-3 to TRBJ2-1; 10 positions agree with TRBD2. V trimming: 0 bases; J trimming: 3 bases; junction bases outside the gene matches: 8. Germline CDR1 reads LGHNA; CDR2 reads YSLEER. The length of the CDR3 is 18 residues. CDR3 coding DNA: TGCGCCAGCAGCCAAGAACGCGTCGAGCGGGGGGGCTACAATGAGCAGTTCTTC. Its protein is CASSQERVERGGYNEQFF.

The chain is built from TRBV6-5 and TRBJ2-2; tentatively, D is TRBD1 (5 bases). With 9 bases removed from V and 5 bases from J, the gap between germline ends came to 16 bases. This CDR3 spans 14 amino acids. The germline V gene has CDR1 MNHEY and CDR2 SVGAGI. This chain's CDR3 is CASSQRQTTGELFF. CDR3 nucleotide sequence: TGTGCCAGTTCCCAAAGACAGACGACCGGGGAGCTGTTTTTT.

The chain couples TRBV5-1 to TRBJ1-4; unclear D gene. The CDR3 is 14 residues long. The germline V and J ends were trimmed by 0 bases and 8 bases, with 11 bases remaining between them. Germline CDR1 is SGHRS and CDR2 is YFSETQ. The CDR3 nucleotides are TGCGCCAGCAGCTTGGATACGGGTCAAGAAAAACTGTTTTTT. Translating it yields CASSLDTGQEKLFF.

The rearrangement uses TRBV5-6 and TRBJ2-7; D is undetermined. The CDR3 covers 12 residues. Trimming cost V 2 bases and J 3 bases, with 6 bases left between them. Looked up from germline, CDR1 is SGHDT and CDR2 is YYEEEE. CDR3 in DNA: TGTGCCAGCAGCTTCACTGACTACGAGCAGTACTTC. This codes for CASSFTDYEQYF.

This chain connects TRBV5-1 to TRBJ1-1, with D possibly being TRBD1 (6 bases). Germline CDR1 SGHRS, CDR2 YFSETQ. The CDR3 sequence is 13 residues long. The germline V and J ends were trimmed by 4 bases and 4 bases, with 11 bases remaining between them. The CDR3 sequence: CASSLGATTEAFF. The CDR3 region has the DNA TGCGCCAGCAGCCTGGGGGCGACCACTGAAGCTTTCTTT.

The chain couples TRBV6-5 to TRBJ1-3; 7 nucleotides line up with TRBD1. Trimming took 5 bases from V and 13 from J; bases not matched to a gene: 17. The CDR3 is 15 residues long. Germline V CDR1 and CDR2: MNHEY, SVGAGI. This CDR3 is CASSRSGGKVARIYF. CDR3 nucleotides: TGTGCCAGCAGTCGTTCAGGGGGAAAAGTGGCGAGAATATATTTT.

The gene calls are TRBV6-5 and TRBJ1-2; 10 bases line up with TRBD1. The CDR3 totals 14 residues. Losses at the gene ends were 6 bases for V and 6 bases for J; bases not matched to a gene: 7. Germline CDR1 MNHEY, CDR2 SVGAGI. The CDR3 coding sequence is TGTGCCAGCAGCCCGACAGGGGGCGCTAATGGCTACACCTTC. Residues: CASSPTGGANGYTF.

This sequence joins TRBV6-2 or TRBV6-3 and TRBJ1-1; 8 positions agree with TRBD1. The length of the CDR3 is 11 residues. Germline CDR1 is MNHEY and CDR2 is SVGEGT. The junction had 5 bases not matched to a gene; V was cut back by 6 bases and J by 11 bases. CDR3 residues: CASSRGQAAFF. The CDR3 region has the DNA TGTGCCAGCAGCCGGGGACAGGCCGCTTTCTTT.

J is TRBJ2-2 and V is TRBV14; no clear D. Germline V gene data show CDR1 as SGHDN and CDR2 as FVKESK. There are 14 residues in the CDR3. The V and J ends lost 2 bases and 2 bases respectively, with 6 bases between them. The CDR3 bases are TGTGCCAGCAGCCAACACACAAACACCGGGGAGCTGTTTTTT. Translated, it gives CASSQHTNTGELFF.

V is TRBV7-9 and J is TRBJ1-6, with 12 bases aligning to TRBD1. The CDR3 extends over 15 amino acids. Germline CDR1 SEHNR, CDR2 FQNEAQ (reference sequence). Trimming cost V 5 bases and J 8 bases; bases outside gene matches: 4. The CDR3 region is CASSLGQGAYSPLHF. The CDR3 nucleotides are TGTGCCAGCAGCCTGGGACAGGGGGCATATTCACCCCTCCACTTT.

CDR3: CASSGRDYQETQYF. The CDR3 DNA follows: TGTGCCAGCAGCGGCCGGGACTACCAAGAGACCCAGTACTTC. The chain carries TRBV9 and TRBJ2-5, with D perhaps matching TRBD2 (6 bases). Germline V lookup: CDR1 SGDLS, CDR2 YYNGEE. CDR3 length: 14 residues. Trimming stripped 3 bases from V and 0 bases from J, with 9 bases between. The full variable domain, completed using reference TRBV9 and TRBJ2-5, is DSGVTQTPKHLITATGQRVTLRCSPRSGDLSVYWYQQSLDQGLQFLIQYYNGEERAKGNILERFSAQQFPDLHSELNLSSLELGDSALYFCASSGRDYQETQYFGPGTRLLVL.

The V and J genes are TRBV21-1 and TRBJ1-3; TRBD1, as called in the table, went unchecked against the DNA. TRBV21-1 is a listed pseudogene. This CDR3 region has 14 residues. Here the CDR3 reads CASSKDRVGNTIYF. The CDR3 DNA sequence: TGTGCCAGCAGCAAAGACAGGGTGGGTAACACCATATATTTT.

The chain recombines TRBV9 with TRBJ2-2; a weak D match, TRBD1 (5 bases). The V end was cut by 0 bases, the J end by 10 bases, with 16 bases between. This CDR3 spans 15 amino acids. Germline V lookup: CDR1 SGDLS, CDR2 YYNGEE. For the CDR3, the DNA is TGTGCCAGCAGCGTAGTTGGCAGGGTGAACGAGGAGCTGTTTTTT. Amino acids: CASSVVGRVNEELFF.